This TCR beta chain is from a study of identical twins. This clonotype was recorded at least ten times. Its antigen is still unknown. Study-level findings and limits: Potential partial confounding of zero-insertion analyses by invariant MAIT and iNKT cells was noted.

V lost 7 bases and J lost 1; bases outside the gene matches: 8. Germline CDR1 and CDR2: SQVTM and ANQGSEA. This CDR3 is 15 amino acids long. Using its own MiXCR run on the 5' RACE reads, TCRdb lists one record per CDR3 protein. The sample contains about 240,000 distinct CDR3 sequences, 6.5% to 9% of which appear only once. This same sample was also taken into another study, of yellow fever vaccine responses in identical twins.

What was sequenced was CD8+ T cells sorted from blood. This receptor was obtained from a woman between 18 and 29 years old in good health. The chain links TRBV29-1 to TRBJ2-1, with 9 bases identical to TRBD2. In DNA, the CDR3 is TGCAGCGGCGCTCCTAGCGGGAAGTCCTACAATGAGCAGTTCTTC. Amino acid sequence: CSGAPSGKSYNEQFF.